This TCR beta chain originates from a study of blood T cell repertoires in COVID-19. TCRdb's copy holds only in-frame clones and misses some; the assay was immunoSEQ multiplex PCR. The table has some 400,000 clones, nearly 90% seen once; the top ten hold around 6.3%. Germline V lookup: CDR1 LGHDT, CDR2 YNNKEL (reference sequence). The CDR3 consists of 15 residues. The V end was cut by 5 bases, the J end by 2 bases, with 13 bases between. The sequencing sample was made of peripheral blood. The receptor was isolated from a man younger than 30 with active or convalescent COVID-19. This rearrangement joins TRBV3-1 (or the pseudogene TRBV3-2) to TRBJ1-3; no reliable D call. The CDR3 protein is CASSFRVGAGNTIYF. The CDR3 DNA follows: TGTGCCAGCAGCTTCCGCGTCGGGGCTGGAAACACCATATATTTT.